This entry lists 20 T cell receptor beta chains sequenced from one sample in a study of blood T cell repertoires in COVID-19. This table comes from immunoSEQ multiplex PCR, and its TCRdb copy is limited to in-frame clones, with some not included. The profile shows about 180,000 clones, over 75% of them singletons. The sequencing sample was made of PBMCs or T cells enriched from blood (not recorded which). The receptors come from a human donor with acute COVID-19. The donor label of this sample is uncertain.

This chain uses TRBV7-9 with TRBJ1-3; the match to TRBD1 covers 7 bases. V shed 5 bases, J shed 4 bases, and the junction held 11 bases outside the gene matches. Germline CDR1 and CDR2: SEHNR and FQNEAQ (reference sequence). CDR3 length equals 16 residues. CDR3 nucleotides: TGTGCCAGCAGCATAGATAAGGGGGCTTCCGGAAACACCATATATTTT. Translation gives CASSIDKGASGNTIYF.

Concerning this clone: Its ends do not fully match the called genes, so a read error is possible. V gene TRBV7-9 combines with J gene TRBJ2-7, with D unresolved. The germline gives CDR1 SEHNR, CDR2 FQNEAQ (reference sequence). This CDR3 is 12 amino acids long. CDR3 nucleotide sequence: TGTGCCAGCAGCCGAGACTCCCACGAGCAGTACTTC. Amino acids: CASSRDSHEQYF. The whole variable domain, remainder taken from reference TRBV7-9 and TRBJ2-7, is DTGVSQNPRHKITKRGQNVTFRCDPISEHNRLYWYRQTLGQGPEFLTYFQNEAQLEKSRLLSDRFSAERPKGSFSTLEIQRTEQGDSAMYLCASSRDSHEQYFGPGTRLTVT.

The chain employs TRBV29-1 and TRBJ1-2; 9 nucleotides align to TRBD1. Germline values: CDR1 SQVTM, CDR2 ANQGSEA. The J segment lost 8 bases and the V segment lost 7 bases, leaving 5 bases of the junction unmatched. The CDR3 extends over 11 amino acids. CDR3 residues: CSDTGGEGYTF. In nucleotides, the CDR3 is TGCAGCGACACAGGGGGCGAGGGCTACACCTTC.

This chain links TRBV24-1 with TRBJ1-5, with no clear D. Germline lookup yields CDR1 KGHDR and CDR2 SFDVKD. The CDR3 contains 17 residues. The V end lost 3 bases, the J end lost 0 bases, and 14 bases lay between the germline ends. The CDR3 DNA sequence: TGTGCCACCAGTGATGCAGACGGAGAATATAGCAATCAGCCCCAGCATTTT. This encodes CATSDADGEYSNQPQHF.

This clone has just one count. The chain links TRBV5-1 to TRBJ2-7, with D perhaps TRBD2 (5 bases). The CDR3 contains 13 residues. V was clipped by 4 bases and J by 6 bases, with 14 bases between them. The germline CDR1 and CDR2 sequences are SGHRS and YFSETQ. DNA for the CDR3: TGCGCCAGCAGCCCCTCCGGGCTAGCCGAGCAGTACTTC. Protein: CASSPSGLAEQYF.

The chain uses TRBV7-9 and TRBJ2-2; a weak D match, TRBD2 (5 bases). The CDR3 is made up of 17 amino acids. Trimming pared 6 bases from V and 0 bases from J, leaving 17 bases between. Germline lookup yields CDR1 SEHNR and CDR2 FQNEAQ (reference sequence). CDR3: CASRPPFSGSNTGELFF. Written as DNA, the CDR3 is TGTGCCAGCAGACCCCCCTTTTCGGGGTCGAACACCGGGGAGCTGTTTTTT.

The J gene is TRBJ2-3, the V gene TRBV7-2; 8 positions match TRBD2. CDR1 is SGHTA and CDR2 is FQGNSA in the germline V gene. V gave up 6 bases and J gave up 5 bases; unmatched junction bases: 16. CDR3 length equals 17 residues. The CDR3 DNA follows: TGTGCCAGCAGGCGACAATTAGCGGGGCGGGCCGGAGATACGCAGTATTTT. Encoded protein: CASRRQLAGRAGDTQYF.

CDR3 amino acids: CASSLEGGVFTEAFF. CDR3 nucleotide sequence: TGTGCCAGCAGCTTAGAAGGAGGGGTCTTCACTGAAGCTTTCTTT. The J gene is TRBJ1-1, the V gene TRBV7-2, with D possibly TRBD1 on 5 matching bases. The V end was cut by 1 base, the J end by 4 bases, with 13 bases between. The CDR3 loop spans 15 amino acids. CDR1 is SGHTA, CDR2 FQGNSA, per germline.

The genes are TRBV3-1 (or the pseudogene TRBV3-2) and TRBJ1-2; a weak D match, TRBD1 (5 bases). Germline values: CDR1 LGHDT, CDR2 YNNKEL (reference sequence). This CDR3 contains 14 residues. The ends were cut back, 4 bases at V and 5 bases at J, with 14 bases in the middle. The CDR3 loop is CASSPQGTTYGYTF. Here the CDR3 DNA reads TGTGCCAGCAGCCCCCAGGGTACGACTTATGGCTACACCTTC.

V gene TRBV27 combines with J gene TRBJ1-2; 12 bases map to TRBD1. The germline gives CDR1 MNHEY, CDR2 SMNVEV (reference sequence). Trimming cost V 3 bases and J 8 bases; bases outside gene matches: 10. The CDR3 contains 16 residues. The DNA for the CDR3 is TGTGCCAGCAGTTTTCGCCACCCGGGACAGGGGGCCGGCTACACCTTC. Translation gives CASSFRHPGQGAGYTF.

This clone has only one observation. The chain carries TRBV13 and TRBJ2-2; D possibly corresponds to TRBD1 (6 bases). This CDR3 has 14 amino acids. Germline CDR1 PRHDT, CDR2 FYEKMQ (reference sequence). Trimming took off 4 bases at V and 4 bases at J, with 10 bases between the two ends. In nucleotides, the CDR3 is TGTGCCAGCAGCTCCGTAGGGGGCACCGGGGAGCTGTTTTTT. Translation: CASSSVGGTGELFF. Variable domain in full (rest from reference TRBV13 and TRBJ2-2): AAGVIQSPRHLIKEKRETATLKCYPIPRHDTVYWYQQGPGQDPQFLISFYEKMQSDKGSIPDRFSAQQFSDYHSELNMSSLELGDSALYFCASSSVGGTGELFFGEGSRLTVL.

This clone has just one count. V is TRBV6-5 and J is TRBJ1-6; D is possibly TRBD1 (5 bases). Germline values: CDR1 MNHEY, CDR2 SVGAGI. V gave up 6 bases and J gave up 8 bases, with 14 bases separating them. The CDR3 contains 14 residues. CDR3 nucleotide sequence: TGTGCCAGCAGGTCAGACAGATACGATTCACCCCTCCACTTT. This encodes CASRSDRYDSPLHF.

This chain links TRBV3-1 (or the pseudogene TRBV3-2) with TRBJ2-5; 10 nucleotides align to TRBD1. The CDR3 runs to 16 residues. Looked up from germline, CDR1 is LGHDT and CDR2 is YNNKEL (reference sequence). The junction had 5 bases not matched to a gene; V was cut back by 3 bases and J by 1 base. CDR3 nucleotides: TGTGCCAGCAGCCAGGGACAGGGGAGGGTCCAAGAGACCCAGTACTTC. Its translation: CASSQGQGRVQETQYF.

This rearrangement joins TRBV6-5 to TRBJ2-7; D call uncertain. The CDR3 has 13 amino acids. Germline V gene sequence: CDR1 MNHEY, CDR2 SVGAGI. Deletions cut 7 bases from V and 1 base from J, with 11 bases between. The CDR3 sequence: CASTFSESYEQYF. The CDR3 coding sequence is TGTGCCAGCACGTTTTCTGAGTCCTACGAGCAGTACTTC.

Comments on this clone: In the same sample, other DNA sequences code for this CDR3. The chain employs TRBV5-1 and TRBJ2-2; D possibly corresponds to TRBD2 (7 bases). The length of the CDR3 is 16 residues. Deletions cut 0 bases from V and 4 bases from J, with 13 bases between. CDR1 SGHRS and CDR2 YFSETQ come from the germline V gene. The CDR3 loop is CASSLVGGQGTGELFF. DNA of the CDR3: TGCGCCAGCAGCTTGGTCGGGGGGCAGGGCACCGGGGAGCTGTTTTTT.

V usage is TRBV7-9 and J usage is TRBJ2-6; D perhaps matches TRBD2 (7 bases). Germline lookup yields CDR1 SEHNR and CDR2 FQNEAQ (reference sequence). The CDR3 covers 18 residues. The V end was cut by 5 bases, the J end by 4 bases, with 21 bases between. CDR3 in amino acids: CASSAGGQSGPGANVLTF. The CDR3 DNA follows: TGTGCCAGCAGCGCCGGGGGGCAATCGGGGCCCGGGGCCAACGTCCTGACTTTC.

The rearrangement joins TRBV9 to TRBJ2-7; 7 bases are a match to TRBD1. J gave up 6 bases and V 3 bases, and 9 bases lay outside the gene matches. The CDR3 has 14 residues. The germline V gene has CDR1 SGDLS and CDR2 YYNGEE. CDR3 nucleotide sequence: TGTGCCAGCAGCGCGCCGGGGACAGCAGTCGAGCAGTACTTC. Its translation is CASSAPGTAVEQYF.

The chain joins TRBV25-1 to TRBJ1-5, with D perhaps TRBD1 (6 bases). The CDR3 covers 14 residues. V was pared by 4 bases and J by 6 bases, with 13 bases between. Germline V gene lookup returns CDR1 MGHDK and CDR2 SYGVNS. For the CDR3, the DNA is TGTGCCAGCAGTGCCATAGGGGGTGCTCAGCCCCAGCATTTT. Residues: CASSAIGGAQPQHF.

This chain links TRBV5-6 with TRBJ2-3, with TRBD1 matching 9 bases. The CDR3 totals 15 residues. CDR1 is SGHDT and CDR2 is YYEEEE in the germline V gene. The V segment lost 4 bases and the J segment 3 bases; nucleotides outside the gene matches: 6. CDR3 bases: TGTGCCAGCAGCGGGGACAGGGAATTTACAGATACGCAGTATTTT. It translates to CASSGDREFTDTQYF. Full variable domain (outside the CDR3, taken from reference TRBV5-6 and TRBJ2-3): DAGVTQSPTHLIKTRGQQVTLRCSPKSGHDTVSWYQQALGQGPQFIFQYYEEEERQRGNFPDRFSGHQFPNYSSELNVNALLLGDSALYLCASSGDREFTDTQYFGPGTRLTVL.

V and J are TRBV7-3 and TRBJ2-3; possible D gene TRBD1, 6 bases. Trimming left V 4 bases short and J 5 bases short, with 10 bases between. Germline loops: CDR1 SGHTA, CDR2 FQGTGA. The CDR3 length is 13 residues. The CDR3 bases are TGTGCCAGCAGCTCACAGGGTAGAGATACGCAGTATTTT. Its translation: CASSSQGRDTQYF.